This is a list of T cell receptor beta chains from one sample in a study of coeliac disease. Clones were sequenced by immunoSEQ multiplex PCR, and TCRdb holds only the in-frame ones, with some missing. The repertoire holds 5,700 or so clones, nearly 55% seen once, with less than 6.5% in the top ten. The sequenced sample was intraepithelial lymphocytes from the gut. The receptor set was obtained from a young woman with active celiac disease. The CDR3 runs from the conserved cysteine through the conserved F or W. A D gene is named only where the DNA matches it firmly. Where a row states a size, it is once, few, many or the class of an expanded clone; other rows omit it.

size | J | D | V | DNA | CDR3
medium-sized | TRBJ1-2 | TRBD1 | TRBV6-5 | TGTGCCAGCAGCCCCCGGGACAGGGATTATGGCTACACCTTC | CASSPRDRDYGYTF
medium-sized | TRBJ2-7 | NA | TRBV11-2 | TGTGCCAGCAGCTTAGGACTGCGTGGGGACTTCGGGCAGTACTTC | CASSLGLRGDFGQYF
NA | TRBJ1-1 | NA | TRBV2 | TGTGCCAGCAGTGAGTCCCAGGGGTTATGGACTGAAGCTTTCTTT | CASSESQGLWTEAFF
NA | TRBJ1-2 | TRBD1 | TRBV30 | TGTGCCTGGAGTCGAAAGGGGACAGCTAACTATGGCTACACCTTC | CAWSRKGTANYGYTF
NA | TRBJ2-3 | TRBD1 | TRBV2 | TGTGCCAGCAGTTACCGGGACAGGGACACAGATACGCAGTATTTT | CASSYRDRDTDTQYF
NA | TRBJ2-7 | TRBD1 | TRBV4-1 | TGCGCCAGCAGTTACGACAGGGGATCCTACGAGCAGTACTTC | CASSYDRGSYEQYF
NA | TRBJ2-7 | TRBD1 | TRBV4-2 | TGTGCCAGCAGCCAAGCCGGGACAGGGTACTACGAGCAGTACTTC | CASSQAGTGYYEQYF
few | TRBJ1-5 | TRBD1 | TRBV5-6 | TGTGCCAGCAGCATACAGGGGAGAGAGAGCAATCAGCCCCAGCATTTT | CASSIQGRESNQPQHF
NA | TRBJ1-1 | NA | TRBV27 | TGTGCCAGCAGTTTAGCAGGGCAAAGGACTGAAGCTTTCTTT | CASSLAGQRTEAFF
medium-sized | TRBJ1-5 | NA | TRBV27 | TGTGCCAGCAGCTGGGGGGAGAATCAGCCCCAGCATTTT | CASSWGENQPQHF
NA | TRBJ2-7 | TRBD2 | TRBV7-9 | TGTGCCAGCAGCTCCCTTAGGGGTAGCGGGGGGCTCTACGAGCAGTACTTC | CASSSLRGSGGLYEQYF
NA | TRBJ1-1 | TRBD1 | TRBV5-6 | TGTGCCAGCAGCCGTTCCCCCCACAGGACAGGGGGCGCCGGGACTGAAGCTTTCTTT | CASSRSPHRTGGAGTEAFF
few | TRBJ1-1 | NA | TRBV6-6 | TGTGCCAGCAGTTACTCGAAGGGGGGGATTGAAGCTTTCTTT | CASSYSKGGIEAFF
medium-sized | TRBJ2-6 | NA | TRBV6-1 | TGTGCCAGCGGACTCAGCTCTGGGGCCAACGTCCTGACTTTC | CASGLSSGANVLTF
NA | TRBJ1-2 | NA | TRBV7-2 | TGTGCCAGCAGCTTAAGCAGGAATAACTATGGCTACACCTTC | CASSLSRNNYGYTF
NA | TRBJ1-4 | TRBD1 | TRBV28 | TGTGCCAGCGCCGGGACAGGGAACGAAAAACTGTTTTTT | CASAGTGNEKLFF
NA | TRBJ2-2 | NA | TRBV2 | TGTGCCAGCAGTGGAGCGAGCGGACTATCGAACACCGGGGAGCTGTTTTTT | CASSGASGLSNTGELFF
NA | TRBJ1-2 | TRBD1 | TRBV18 | TGTGCCAGCTCACCACGAGGATCGACAGGGATTACTTCGGGCTACACCTTC | CASSPRGSTGITSGYTF
few | TRBJ1-1 | TRBD1 | TRBV6-6 | TGTGCCAGCAGTCCCAAGGGGGCAGGACGCTTCGAAGCTTTCTTT | CASSPKGAGRFEAFF
NA | TRBJ2-3 | TRBD1 | TRBV28 | TGTGCCAGCAGTCCTTGGACAGGGGTAGGTCCCTTCACAGATACGCAGTATTTT | CASSPWTGVGPFTDTQYF
NA | TRBJ1-2 | NA | TRBV5-1 | TGCGCCAGCAGCTTGGTTCTTCCGGGGGAGGATGGCTACACCTTC | CASSLVLPGEDGYTF
NA | TRBJ1-4 | NA | TRBV5-6 | TGTGCCAGCAGGAACAGTAATGAAAAACTGTTTTTT | CASRNSNEKLFF
NA | TRBJ1-3 | NA | TRBV10-3 | TGTGCCATCAGTGTCACAGGTTGGGACACCATATATTTT | CAISVTGWDTIYF
NA | TRBJ1-2 | NA | TRBV7-2 | TGTGCCAGCAGCTTAGAGGCAGGGAGGGGTGGCTACACCTTC | CASSLEAGRGGYTF
once | TRBJ2-5 | TRBD2 | TRBV15 | TGTGCCACCAGCGAGCGACTAGCGGGGGGAGAGACCCAGTACTTC | CATSERLAGGETQYF
NA | TRBJ1-2 | TRBD1 | TRBV5-4 | TGTGCCAGCAGCGTAGACAGGGCCTATGGCTACACCTTC | CASSVDRAYGYTF
NA | TRBJ2-7 | TRBD1 | TRBV29-1 | TGCAGCGTTGAAAGGGACAGGGACTACGAGCAGTACTTC | CSVERDRDYEQYF
NA | TRBJ1-2 | NA | TRBV5-1 | TGCGCCAGCAGCTGGGGGGGAGATAACTATGGCTACACCTTC | CASSWGGDNYGYTF
once | TRBJ2-5 | NA | TRBV7-2 | TGTGCCAGCAGCCACTGGGGGGATCAAGAGACCCAGTACTTC | CASSHWGDQETQYF
NA | TRBJ2-3 | TRBD2 | TRBV9 | TGTGCCAGCAGCGTAGTTCCGGGGGGGACGGGAGATACGCAGTATTTT | CASSVVPGGTGDTQYF
NA | TRBJ2-1 | NA | TRBV10-2 | TGCGCCAGCAGTCCCGGCGGGGATGAGCAGTTCTTC | CASSPGGDEQFF
NA | TRBJ1-2 | NA | TRBV5-6 | TGTGCCAGCAGCCGGGACACCCTCTATGGCTACACCTTC | CASSRDTLYGYTF
few | TRBJ2-1 | TRBD2 | TRBV28 | TGTGCCAGCAGTCCGGGACTAGTTATCTATGAGCAGTTCTTC | CASSPGLVIYEQFF
NA | TRBJ2-1 | TRBD2 | TRBV19 | TGTGCCAGTAGTACCAGCGGGGTCTCCTACAATGAGCAGTTCTTC | CASSTSGVSYNEQFF
NA | TRBJ2-3 | NA | TRBV6-1 | TGTGCCAGCAGTGAAGGGAGGGAGCAGTATTTT | CASSEGREQYF
medium-sized | TRBJ1-3 | NA | TRBV6-6 | TGTGCCAGCAGTTACGCAGGCTCTGGAAACACCATATATTTT | CASSYAGSGNTIYF
NA | TRBJ2-7 | TRBD1 | TRBV6-1 | TGTGCCAGCAGCACGGACAGGGGGACTCACGAGCAGTACTTC | CASSTDRGTHEQYF
once | TRBJ2-7 | TRBD1 | TRBV28 | TGTGCCAGCAGTTTACGACAGGGGGCCTTCACCTACGAGCAGTACTTC | CASSLRQGAFTYEQYF